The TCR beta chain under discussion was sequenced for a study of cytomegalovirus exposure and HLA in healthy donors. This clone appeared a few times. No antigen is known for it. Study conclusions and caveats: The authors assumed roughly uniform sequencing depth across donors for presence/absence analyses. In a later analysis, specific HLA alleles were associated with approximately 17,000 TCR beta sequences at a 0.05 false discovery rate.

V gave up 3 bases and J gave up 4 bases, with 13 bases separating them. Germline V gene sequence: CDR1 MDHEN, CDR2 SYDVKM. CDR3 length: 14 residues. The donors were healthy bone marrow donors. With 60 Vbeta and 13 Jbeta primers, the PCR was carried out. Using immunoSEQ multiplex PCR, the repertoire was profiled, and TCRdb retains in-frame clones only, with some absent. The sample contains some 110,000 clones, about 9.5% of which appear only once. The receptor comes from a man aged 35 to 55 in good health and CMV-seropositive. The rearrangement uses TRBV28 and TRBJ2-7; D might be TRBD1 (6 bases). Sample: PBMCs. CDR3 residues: CASSFTGKIYEQYF. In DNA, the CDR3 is TGTGCCAGCAGTTTTACAGGGAAGATTTACGAGCAGTACTTC.